These 2 T cell receptor beta chains were all obtained from the same sample, sequenced in a study of PD-L1 blockade in urothelial cancer. The time point denotes: pretreatment peripheral blood. Assay used: immunoSEQ multiplex PCR; TCRdb lists only in-frame clones, some missing. The top ten clones hold about 15% of a sample with some 66,000 clones, approximately 83% of them seen once. The starting material was PBMCs, obtained around atezolizumab (anti-PD-L1) treatment. These receptors were collected from a man aged 60 to 75 with urothelial cancer.

V usage is TRBV30 and J usage is TRBJ2-5; TRBD2 matches 9 bases. The ends lost 5 bases at V and 5 bases at J; junction bases unmatched: 3. The CDR3 consists of 12 residues. Germline V CDR1 and CDR2: GTSNPN, SVGIG (reference sequence). CDR3 sequence reads: CAWDSGGETQYF. The CDR3, as DNA: TGTGCCTGGGATAGCGGGGGTGAGACCCAGTACTTC.

The V and J genes are TRBV18 and TRBJ2-1; D gene ambiguous. The germline V gene encodes CDR1 KGHSH and CDR2 LQKENI. V gave up 2 bases and J gave up 0 bases, with 11 bases separating them. The CDR3 spans 16 residues. The CDR3 reads CASSPEKSRSYNEQFF. CDR3 coding DNA: TGTGCCAGCTCACCAGAGAAGTCCCGCTCCTACAATGAGCAGTTCTTC.